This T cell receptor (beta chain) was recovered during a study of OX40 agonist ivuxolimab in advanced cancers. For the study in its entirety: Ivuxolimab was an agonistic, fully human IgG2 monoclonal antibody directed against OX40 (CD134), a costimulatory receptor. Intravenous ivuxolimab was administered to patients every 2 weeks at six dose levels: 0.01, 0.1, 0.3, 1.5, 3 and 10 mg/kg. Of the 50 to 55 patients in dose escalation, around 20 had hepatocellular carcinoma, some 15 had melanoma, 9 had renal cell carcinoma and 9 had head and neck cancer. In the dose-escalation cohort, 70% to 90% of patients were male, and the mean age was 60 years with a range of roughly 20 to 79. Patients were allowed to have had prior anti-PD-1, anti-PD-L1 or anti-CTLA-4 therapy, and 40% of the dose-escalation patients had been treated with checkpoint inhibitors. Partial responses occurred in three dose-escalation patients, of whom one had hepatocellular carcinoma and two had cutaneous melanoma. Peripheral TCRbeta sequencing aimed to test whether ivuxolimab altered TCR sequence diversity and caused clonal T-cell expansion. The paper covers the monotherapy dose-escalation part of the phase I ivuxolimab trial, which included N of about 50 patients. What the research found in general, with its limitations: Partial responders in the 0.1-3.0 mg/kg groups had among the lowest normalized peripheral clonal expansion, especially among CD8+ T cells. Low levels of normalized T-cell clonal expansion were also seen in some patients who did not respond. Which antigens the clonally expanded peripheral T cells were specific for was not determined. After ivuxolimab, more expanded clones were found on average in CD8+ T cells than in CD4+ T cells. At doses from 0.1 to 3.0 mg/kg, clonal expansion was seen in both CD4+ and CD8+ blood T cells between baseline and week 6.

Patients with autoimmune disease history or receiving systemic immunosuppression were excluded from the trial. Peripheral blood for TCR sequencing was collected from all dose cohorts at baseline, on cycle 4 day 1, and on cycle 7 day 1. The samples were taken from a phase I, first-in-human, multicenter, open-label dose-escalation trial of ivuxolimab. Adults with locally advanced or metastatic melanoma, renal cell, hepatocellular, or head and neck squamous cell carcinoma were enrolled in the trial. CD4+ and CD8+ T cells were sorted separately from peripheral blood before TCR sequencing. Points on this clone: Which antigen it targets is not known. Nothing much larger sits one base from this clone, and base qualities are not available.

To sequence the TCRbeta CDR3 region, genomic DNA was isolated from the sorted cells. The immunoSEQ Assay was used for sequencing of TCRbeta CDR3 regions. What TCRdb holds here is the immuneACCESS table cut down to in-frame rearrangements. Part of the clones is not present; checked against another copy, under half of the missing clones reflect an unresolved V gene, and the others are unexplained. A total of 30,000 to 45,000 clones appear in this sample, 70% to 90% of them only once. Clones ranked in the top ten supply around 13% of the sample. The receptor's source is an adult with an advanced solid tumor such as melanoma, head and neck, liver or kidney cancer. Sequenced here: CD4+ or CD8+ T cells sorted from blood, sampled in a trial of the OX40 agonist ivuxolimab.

The CDR3 sequence is CASKDGLSNEKLFF. The bases are TGTGCCAGCAAGGACGGTCTATCGAATGAAAAACTGTTTTTT. The V gene is TRBV27 and the J gene is TRBJ1-4, with no D gene named confidently. Spanning cysteine to phenylalanine, the CDR3 consists of 14 amino acids. This entry keeps only the CDR3 DNA: 42 bases, framed from base 1. In the germline V gene (reference sequence), CDR1 corresponds to MNHEY and CDR2 to SMNVEV. Between the V and J ends, shortened by 7 bases and 5 bases respectively, the junction contains 14 bases.